The source of this T cell receptor beta chain is a study of beta chain features in type 1 diabetes. The study, taken as a whole, reports: Shorter TCRB CDR3s, moderately but significantly so, were found in Type 1 diabetes patients in all four CD4+ subsets.

On this clone: What it recognizes is unknown.

V shed 3 bases and J 1 base; nucleotides not matched to a gene: 7. Germline CDR1 is SGHTA and CDR2 is FQGNSA. The CDR3 runs 16 residues. The isolated RNA, all of it, was reverse transcribed, so expressed TCRB transcripts were what got sequenced. Clones were sequenced by immunoSEQ multiplex PCR, and TCRdb holds only the in-frame ones, with some missing. This repertoire shows hundreds of thousands of clones, roughly 13% found once; its top ten account for just under 0.04%. The source is a man aged 18-30 years with type 1 diabetes. This chain connects TRBV7-2 to TRBJ2-5; 8 nucleotides line up with TRBD2. Sequenced sample: naive CD4+ T cells from blood. The CDR3 loop reads CASSFGASGFQETQYF. Written as DNA, the CDR3 is TGTGCCAGCAGCTTCGGGGCTAGCGGGTTCCAAGAGACCCAGTACTTC.